A single sample gave rise to the 7 T cell receptor beta chains below, sequenced in a study of blood T cell repertoires in COVID-19. TCRdb keeps only in-frame clones here, not all; method: immunoSEQ multiplex PCR. The data contain 200,000 to 300,000 clones, roughly 79% of them seen just once; the ten biggest clones take up approximately 7.5%. The sample was peripheral blood. These TCRs come from an elderly woman with COVID-19, enrolled during active disease.

This sequence joins TRBV5-1 and TRBJ1-2; D is unresolved. V was cut by 1 base and J by 0 bases, with 10 bases left in between. Germline V gene lookup returns CDR1 SGHRS and CDR2 YFSETQ. This CDR3 has 15 residues. Here the CDR3 reads CASSLSANANYGYTF. The CDR3 DNA is TGCGCCAGCAGCTTGAGCGCAAACGCTAACTATGGCTACACCTTC.

The chain couples TRBV24-1 to TRBJ2-7; D gene uncertain. V was pared by 3 bases and J by 2 bases, with 13 bases between. CDR3 length: 15 amino acids. The germline CDR1 and CDR2 sequences are KGHDR and SFDVKD. The CDR3: CATSDRRMGPYEQYF. The CDR3 nucleotides are TGTGCCACCAGTGATCGACGGATGGGCCCCTACGAGCAGTACTTC.

This chain uses TRBV25-1 with TRBJ1-5, with 8 bases lining up with TRBD1. V dropped 8 bases and J dropped 3; count of bases not matched to a gene: 3. The CDR3 is 13 residues long. The germline gives CDR1 MGHDK, CDR2 SYGVNS. As DNA, the CDR3 is TGTGCCAGCCCGACAGGGGTCAATCAGCCCCAGCATTTT. It encodes CASPTGVNQPQHF.

The rearrangement links TRBV5-1 to TRBJ2-3; 7 bases fit TRBD1. With 3 bases clipped from V and 9 bases from J, the junction kept 10 bases outside the gene matches. The CDR3 has 14 residues. Per germline, CDR1 SGHRS and CDR2 YFSETQ. The CDR3 reads CASSSQGPDGTQYF. CDR3 nucleotides: TGCGCCAGCAGCTCACAGGGGCCCGACGGCACGCAGTATTTT.

The chain links TRBV5-1 to TRBJ1-1; D gene uncertain. The V and J ends lost 0 bases and 4 bases respectively, with 10 bases between them. The germline V gene has CDR1 SGHRS and CDR2 YFSETQ. CDR3 length equals 14 residues. The CDR3 loop reads CASSLVQSGTEAFF. The CDR3, as DNA: TGCGCCAGCAGCTTGGTTCAGTCGGGCACTGAAGCTTTCTTT.

The chain is built from TRBV19 and TRBJ2-1; TRBD1 might be the D (6 bases). Trimming left V 7 bases short and J 4 bases short, with 17 bases between. Per germline, CDR1 LNHDA and CDR2 SQIVND (reference sequence). The CDR3 totals 15 residues. The CDR3 sequence: CASMDPGAGYNEQFF. DNA for the CDR3: TGTGCCAGTATGGACCCAGGGGCGGGTTACAATGAGCAGTTCTTC.

V is TRBV27 and J is TRBJ2-1, with 12 bases identical to TRBD2. Germline assignment: CDR1 MNHEY and CDR2 SMNVEV (reference sequence). Germline trimming cut 1 base from V and 6 bases from J; bases unmatched to any gene: 4. The CDR3 extends over 16 amino acids. The CDR3 region has the DNA TGTGCCAGCAGTTTATTAGCTAGCGGGAGGGCCAATGAGCAGTTCTTC. This encodes CASSLLASGRANEQFF.